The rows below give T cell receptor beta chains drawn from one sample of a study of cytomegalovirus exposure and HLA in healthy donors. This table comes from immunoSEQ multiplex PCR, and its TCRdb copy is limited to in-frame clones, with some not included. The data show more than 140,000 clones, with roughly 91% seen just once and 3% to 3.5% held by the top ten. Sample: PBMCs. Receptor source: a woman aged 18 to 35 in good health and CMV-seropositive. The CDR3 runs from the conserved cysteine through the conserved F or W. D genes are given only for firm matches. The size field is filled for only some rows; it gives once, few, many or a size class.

CDR3aa: CSVAMGQGNTEAFF
CDR3nt: TGCAGCGTGGCGATGGGGCAGGGGAACACTGAAGCTTTCTTT
v_gene: TRBV29-1
d_gene: NA
j_gene: TRBJ1-1
abundance: NA

CDR3aa: CASSQQGFWEQYF
CDR3nt: TGCGCCAGCAGTCAACAGGGTTTCTGGGAGCAGTACTTC
v_gene: TRBV10-2
d_gene: NA
j_gene: TRBJ2-7
abundance: medium-sized

CDR3aa: CASSPRGQGAAYEQYF
CDR3nt: TGTGCCAGCTCACCACGTGGGCAGGGGGCCGCGTACGAGCAGTACTTC
v_gene: TRBV18
d_gene: TRBD1
j_gene: TRBJ2-7
abundance: NA

CDR3aa: CASSLEAGQETQYF
CDR3nt: TGCGCCAGCAGCTTGGAGGCAGGGCAAGAGACCCAGTACTTC
v_gene: TRBV5-1
d_gene: NA
j_gene: TRBJ2-5
abundance: NA

CDR3aa: CASSEGQGTDTQYF
CDR3nt: TGTGCCAGCAGTGAGGGACAGGGCACAGATACGCAGTATTTT
v_gene: TRBV6-4
d_gene: TRBD1
j_gene: TRBJ2-3
abundance: NA

CDR3aa: CASSGLTSGSTDTQYF
CDR3nt: TGCGCCAGCAGCGGACTGACTAGCGGGAGCACAGATACGCAGTATTTT
v_gene: TRBV5-1
d_gene: TRBD2
j_gene: TRBJ2-3
abundance: NA

CDR3aa: CASSLGLKIGDEKLFF
CDR3nt: TGCGCCAGCAGCTTGGGTTTGAAAATAGGGGATGAAAAACTGTTTTTT
v_gene: TRBV5-1
d_gene: NA
j_gene: TRBJ1-4
abundance: few

CDR3aa: CASSQGQASYEQYF
CDR3nt: TGTGCCAGCAGCCAGGGACAGGCCTCCTACGAGCAGTACTTC
v_gene: TRBV11-3
d_gene: TRBD1
j_gene: TRBJ2-7
abundance: NA

CDR3aa: CASSVDRGTEAFF
CDR3nt: TGTGCCAGCAGTGTGGACAGGGGGACTGAAGCTTTCTTT
v_gene: TRBV6-5
d_gene: TRBD1
j_gene: TRBJ1-1
abundance: NA

CDR3aa: CASSPKGRVDTGELFF
CDR3nt: TGTGCCAGCAGCCCCAAGGGGAGGGTCGACACCGGGGAGCTGTTTTTT
v_gene: TRBV9
d_gene: TRBD2
j_gene: TRBJ2-2
abundance: NA